This entry lists 10 T cell receptor beta chains sequenced from one sample in a study of T cell responses to AZD1222 COVID-19 vaccine. Some clones are missing from TCRdb's copy, which holds only in-frame ones; the method was immunoSEQ multiplex PCR. Among approximately 110,000 clones, roughly 90% were seen once, and the ten largest hold around 13%. The sample was peripheral blood, taken on day 0 of MenACWY control vaccination. The receptors were sampled from an adult in good health.

CDR3 sequence (DNA): TGTGCCAGCAGTTACTTAGGGCAGGGCCGGGAAAAACTGTTTTTT. It yields the protein CASSYLGQGREKLFF. The rearrangement joins TRBV6-5 to TRBJ1-4; D perhaps matches TRBD1 (5 bases). Trimming took off 1 base at V and 8 bases at J, with 14 bases between the two ends. The CDR3 is 15 residues long. In germline, CDR1 is MNHEY, CDR2 SVGAGI.

V usage is TRBV15 and J usage is TRBJ2-2; D remains unclear. Germline V gene sequence: CDR1 LNHNV, CDR2 YYDKDF (reference sequence). Trimming pared 0 bases from V and 1 base from J, leaving 0 bases between. This CDR3 is 13 amino acids long. The CDR3 spells CATSRENTGELFF. In DNA, the CDR3 is TGTGCCACCAGCAGAGAGAACACCGGGGAGCTGTTTTTT.

V and J are TRBV6-2 or TRBV6-3 and TRBJ2-3; tentatively, D is TRBD2 (6 bases). The germline V gene has CDR1 MNHEY and CDR2 SVGEGT. Trimming removed 5 bases at V and 7 bases at J, with 7 bases between. The CDR3 consists of 11 residues. CDR3 sequence: CASSGGYTQYF. CDR3 coding DNA: TGTGCCAGCAGTGGGGGGTATACGCAGTATTTT.

In DNA form, the CDR3 reads TGTGCCAGCAGCTTGGGGGACGGTGGCTACACCTTC. It specifies CASSLGDGGYTF. The rearrangement links TRBV5-6 to TRBJ1-2, with D possibly being TRBD1 (5 bases). CDR3 size: 12 residues. Germline V gene lookup returns CDR1 SGHDT and CDR2 YYEEEE. V dropped 0 bases and J dropped 7 bases, with 7 bases sitting between them.

This clone was recorded once. The genes are TRBV3-1 (or the pseudogene TRBV3-2) and TRBJ2-7, with D hard to call. Germline V gene data show CDR1 as LGHDT and CDR2 as YNNKEL (reference sequence). This CDR3 is built from 15 residues. V dropped 1 base and J dropped 2 bases, with 12 bases sitting between them. CDR3 in DNA: TGTGCCAGCAGCCAAGCCCCCGAGAGAACCTACGAGCAGTACTTC. Translating it yields CASSQAPERTYEQYF.

V is TRBV5-1 and J is TRBJ2-5, with D perhaps given as TRBD1 or TRBD2 (5 bases each). The CDR3 contains 19 residues. V was trimmed by 4 bases and J by 0 bases, leaving 25 bases between them. From germline, CDR1 is SGHRS and CDR2 YFSETQ. The CDR3 coding sequence is TGCGCCAGCAGCGCCCTCGGGCAAAAGGGTGGGACGTACCAAGAGACCCAGTACTTC. Protein product: CASSALGQKGGTYQETQYF.

The chain recombines TRBV7-9 with TRBJ1-1, with D possibly matching TRBD1 (5 bases). CDR3 length: 14 residues. V gave up 5 bases and J gave up 1 base, with 11 bases separating them. Germline loops: CDR1 SEHNR, CDR2 FQNEAQ (reference sequence). CDR3 protein: CASSPSTENTEAFF. CDR3 coding DNA: TGTGCCAGCAGCCCATCGACAGAGAACACTGAAGCTTTCTTT.

The V and J genes are TRBV28 and TRBJ2-7, with TRBD2 matching over 11 bases. The V segment lost 6 bases and the J segment 7 bases; nucleotides outside the gene matches: 8. The germline gives CDR1 MDHEN, CDR2 SYDVKM. The CDR3 totals 14 residues. The CDR3 sequence: CASRPTSGGTEQYF. The CDR3 nucleotides read TGTGCCAGCAGACCCACTAGCGGGGGTACGGAGCAGTACTTC.

The V call is TRBV5-6, the J call TRBJ2-3; TRBD1 matches at 7 bases. Germline trimming cut 0 bases from V and 0 bases from J; bases unmatched to any gene: 1. Per germline, CDR1 SGHDT and CDR2 YYEEEE. The CDR3 contains 15 residues. CDR3 region: CASSLGDRSTDTQYF. CDR3 coding DNA: TGTGCCAGCAGCTTGGGGGACAGAAGCACAGATACGCAGTATTTT.

The CDR3 sequence: CASSYSNLGSYNEQFF. The CDR3 region has the DNA TGTGCCAGCAGTTACTCCAACCTAGGCTCCTACAATGAGCAGTTCTTC. The chain couples TRBV6-5 to TRBJ2-1; D not certain. CDR1 is MNHEY, CDR2 SVGAGI, per germline. The V and J ends lost 0 bases and 0 bases respectively, with 9 bases between them. This CDR3 comprises 16 residues.